The TCR beta chain under discussion was sequenced for a study of T cell repertoires in cytomegalovirus infection. Across the whole study: Based on public TCR beta signatures, there were indications of CMV infection and of a matching HLA type. Study conclusions and caveats: HLA-C-restricted, CMV-specific TCR beta clonotypes were dominant ex vivo. Summed frequency of shared TCR beta families picked out CMV carriers who also had the relevant HLA.

The CDR3 runs to 15 residues. Germline CDR1 and CDR2: SGDLS and YYNGEE. V was shortened by 4 bases and J by 7 bases, with 17 bases between the two germline ends. A remark on this clonotype: The antigen is not known.

TCRdb re-derived calls from the reads in MiXCR, one entry per CDR3 protein. The sample lists fewer than 550,000 distinct CDR3 sequences, 15% to 20% occurring once. The J gene is TRBJ1-4, the V gene TRBV9, with D maybe TRBD1 (5 bases). The source material was CD8+ T cells from PBMCs. The TCR was taken from a human donor in good health (CMV status not recorded). Some clones in this sample may be carry-over from other donors' samples. The CDR3 DNA sequence: TGTGCCAGCAGCCCTCGGGGGAGGGGAATTGAAAAACTGTTTTTT. Its translation is CASSPRGRGIEKLFF.